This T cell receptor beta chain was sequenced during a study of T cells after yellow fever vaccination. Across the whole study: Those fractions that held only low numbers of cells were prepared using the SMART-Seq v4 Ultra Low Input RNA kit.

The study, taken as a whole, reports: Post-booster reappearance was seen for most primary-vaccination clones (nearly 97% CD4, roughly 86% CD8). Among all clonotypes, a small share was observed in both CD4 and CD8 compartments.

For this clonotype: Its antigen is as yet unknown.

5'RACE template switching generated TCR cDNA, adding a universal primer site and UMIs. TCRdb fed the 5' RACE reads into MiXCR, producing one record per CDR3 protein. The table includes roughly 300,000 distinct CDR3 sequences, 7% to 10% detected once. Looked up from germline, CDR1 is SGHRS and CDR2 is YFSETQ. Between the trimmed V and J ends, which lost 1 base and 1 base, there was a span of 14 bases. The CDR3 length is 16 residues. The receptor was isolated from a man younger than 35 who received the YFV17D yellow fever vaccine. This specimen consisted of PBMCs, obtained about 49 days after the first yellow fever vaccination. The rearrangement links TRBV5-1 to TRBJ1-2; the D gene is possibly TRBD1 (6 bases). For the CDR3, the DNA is TGCGCCAGCAGCTTGAGGGCGGACAGTAATAACTATGGCTACACCTTC. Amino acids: CASSLRADSNNYGYTF.